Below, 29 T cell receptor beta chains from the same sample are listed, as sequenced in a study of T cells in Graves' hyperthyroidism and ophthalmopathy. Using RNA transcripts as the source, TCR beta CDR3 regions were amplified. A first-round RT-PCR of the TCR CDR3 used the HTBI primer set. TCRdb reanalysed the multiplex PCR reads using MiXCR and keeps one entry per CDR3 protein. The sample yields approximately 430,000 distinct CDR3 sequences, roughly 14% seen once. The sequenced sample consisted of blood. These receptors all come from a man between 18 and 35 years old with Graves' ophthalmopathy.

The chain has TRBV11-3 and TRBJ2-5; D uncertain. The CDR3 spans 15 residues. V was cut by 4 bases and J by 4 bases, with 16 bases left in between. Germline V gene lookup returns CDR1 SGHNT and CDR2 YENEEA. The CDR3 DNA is TGTGCCAGCAGCTCCGGGCCATCCTGGGCAGAGACCCAGTACTTC. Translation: CASSSGPSWAETQYF.

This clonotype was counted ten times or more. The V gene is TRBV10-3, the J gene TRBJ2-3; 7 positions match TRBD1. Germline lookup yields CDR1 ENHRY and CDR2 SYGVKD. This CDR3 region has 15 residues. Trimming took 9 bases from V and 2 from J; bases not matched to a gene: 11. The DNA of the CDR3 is TGTGCCATGGGCGGAGACCAGGGGGTCACAGATACGCAGTATTTT. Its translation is CAMGGDQGVTDTQYF.

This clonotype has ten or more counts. CDR3 in DNA: TGTGCCATCAGTGACCAGACAGGGGTACGGGAGACCCAGTACTTC. Protein: CAISDQTGVRETQYF. This chain uses TRBV10-3 with TRBJ2-5; 8 bases are a match to TRBD1. CDR3 length: 15 amino acids. Germline CDR1 and CDR2: ENHRY and SYGVKD. J was trimmed by 5 bases and V by 3 bases; bases with no gene match: 8.

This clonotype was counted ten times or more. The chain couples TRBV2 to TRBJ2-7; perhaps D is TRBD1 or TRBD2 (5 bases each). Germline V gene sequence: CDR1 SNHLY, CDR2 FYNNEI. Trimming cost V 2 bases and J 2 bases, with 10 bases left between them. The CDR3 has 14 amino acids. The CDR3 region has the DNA TGTGCCAGCAGTGAAAAGGGACGGACCTACGAGCAGTACTTC. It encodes CASSEKGRTYEQYF.

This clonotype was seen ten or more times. CDR3 amino acids: CASSPRLAGGGGEQFF. The CDR3 nucleotides read TGTGCCAGCAGCCCCCGACTAGCGGGGGGCGGCGGTGAGCAGTTCTTC. The chain carries TRBV4-2 and TRBJ2-1; 13 bases line up with TRBD2. The germline gives CDR1 LGHNA, CDR2 YNFKEQ. Trimming at V came to 4 bases and at J to 9 bases, leaving 9 bases not matched to a gene. The CDR3 runs 16 residues.

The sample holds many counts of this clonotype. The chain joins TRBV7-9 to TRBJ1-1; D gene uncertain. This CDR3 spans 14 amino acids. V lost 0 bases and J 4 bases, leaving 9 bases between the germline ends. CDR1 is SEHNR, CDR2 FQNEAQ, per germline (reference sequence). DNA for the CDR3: TGTGCCAGCAGCTTAGCAGGCCAAGCCACTGAAGCTTTCTTT. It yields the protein CASSLAGQATEAFF.

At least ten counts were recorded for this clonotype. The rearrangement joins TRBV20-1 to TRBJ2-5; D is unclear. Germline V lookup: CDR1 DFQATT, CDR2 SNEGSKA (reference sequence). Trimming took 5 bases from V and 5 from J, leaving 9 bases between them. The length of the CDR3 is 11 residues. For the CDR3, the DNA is TGCAGTGCTCCCGTAGGGGAGACCCAGTACTTC. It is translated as CSAPVGETQYF.

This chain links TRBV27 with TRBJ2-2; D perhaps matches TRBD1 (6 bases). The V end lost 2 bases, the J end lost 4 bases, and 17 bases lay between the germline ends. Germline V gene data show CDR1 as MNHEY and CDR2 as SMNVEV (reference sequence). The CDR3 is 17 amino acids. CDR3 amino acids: CASSLSLWGTPTGELFF. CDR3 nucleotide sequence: TGTGCCAGCAGTTTAAGTTTGTGGGGGACACCCACCGGGGAGCTGTTTTTT.

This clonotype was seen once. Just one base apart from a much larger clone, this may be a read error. The CDR3 spells CASGQGLAEAFF. For the CDR3, the DNA is TGCGCCTCGGGACAGGGGTTGGCTGAAGCTTTCTTT. The V call is TRBV5-1, the J call TRBJ1-1; 10 bases are shared with TRBD1. V shed 10 bases and J 6 bases; nucleotides not matched to a gene: 6. The CDR3 has 12 residues. The germline V gene encodes CDR1 SGHRS and CDR2 YFSETQ.

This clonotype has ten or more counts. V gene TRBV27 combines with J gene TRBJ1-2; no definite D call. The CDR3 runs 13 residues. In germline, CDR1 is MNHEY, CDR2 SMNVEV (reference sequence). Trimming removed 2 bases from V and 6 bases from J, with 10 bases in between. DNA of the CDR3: TGTGCCAGCAGTTTAGACATCTTCGATGGCTACACCTTC. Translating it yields CASSLDIFDGYTF.

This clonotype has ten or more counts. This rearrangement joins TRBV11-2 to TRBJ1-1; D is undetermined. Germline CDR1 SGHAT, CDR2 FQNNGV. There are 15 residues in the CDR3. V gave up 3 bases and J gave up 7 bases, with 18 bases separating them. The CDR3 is CASSFPSTVGVEAFF. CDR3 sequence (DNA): TGTGCCAGCAGCTTCCCCTCGACGGTCGGGGTTGAAGCTTTCTTT.

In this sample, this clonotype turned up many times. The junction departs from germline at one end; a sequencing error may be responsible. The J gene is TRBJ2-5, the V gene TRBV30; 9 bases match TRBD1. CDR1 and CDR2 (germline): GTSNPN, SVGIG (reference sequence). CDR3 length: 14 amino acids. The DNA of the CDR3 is TGTGCCTGGAGTGCGACAGGGGGTTGGGATCGTAGGCACTTC. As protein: CAWSATGGWDRRHF.

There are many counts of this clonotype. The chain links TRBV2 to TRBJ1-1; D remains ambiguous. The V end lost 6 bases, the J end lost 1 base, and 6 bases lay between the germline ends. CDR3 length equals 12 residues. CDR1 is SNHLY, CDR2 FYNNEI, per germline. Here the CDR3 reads CASRFRNTEAFF. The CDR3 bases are TGTGCCAGCAGATTTCGGAACACTGAAGCTTTCTTT.

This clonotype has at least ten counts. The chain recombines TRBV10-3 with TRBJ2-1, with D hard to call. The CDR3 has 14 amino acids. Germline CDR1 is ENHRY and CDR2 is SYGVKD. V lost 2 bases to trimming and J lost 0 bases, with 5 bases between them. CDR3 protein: CAISEIASYNEQFF. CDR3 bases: TGTGCCATCAGTGAGATAGCCTCCTACAATGAGCAGTTCTTC.

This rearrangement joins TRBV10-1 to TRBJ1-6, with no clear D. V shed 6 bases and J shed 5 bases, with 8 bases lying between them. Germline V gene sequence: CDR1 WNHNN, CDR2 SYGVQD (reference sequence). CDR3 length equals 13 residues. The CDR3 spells CASRADNNSPLHF. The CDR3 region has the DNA TGCGCCAGCAGGGCAGATAATAATTCACCCCTCCACTTT.

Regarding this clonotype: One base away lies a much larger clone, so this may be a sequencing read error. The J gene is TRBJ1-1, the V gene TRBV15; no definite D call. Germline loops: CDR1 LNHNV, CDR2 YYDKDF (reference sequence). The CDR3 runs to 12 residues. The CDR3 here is CTTSPRRTEAFF. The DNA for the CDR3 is TGTACCACCAGCCCCAGACGCACTGAAGCTTTCTTT.

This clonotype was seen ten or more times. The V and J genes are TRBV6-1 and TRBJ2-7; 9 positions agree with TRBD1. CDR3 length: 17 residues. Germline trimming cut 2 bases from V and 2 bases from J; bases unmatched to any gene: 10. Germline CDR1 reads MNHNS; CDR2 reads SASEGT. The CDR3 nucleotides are TGTGCCAGCAGTGAACTCCAGACAGGGGGGTTCGCCTACGAGCAGTACTTC. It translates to CASSELQTGGFAYEQYF.

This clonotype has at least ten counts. Written as DNA, the CDR3 is TGTGCCATCGAATTGTTAGCGGGAGGCCCAGATACGCAGTATTTT. Its protein is CAIELLAGGPDTQYF. The J gene is TRBJ2-3, the V gene TRBV6-1, with TRBD2 matching 10 bases. The CDR3 consists of 15 residues. The junction had 11 bases not matched to a gene; V was cut back by 10 bases and J by 4 bases. Germline V lookup: CDR1 MNHNS, CDR2 SASEGT.

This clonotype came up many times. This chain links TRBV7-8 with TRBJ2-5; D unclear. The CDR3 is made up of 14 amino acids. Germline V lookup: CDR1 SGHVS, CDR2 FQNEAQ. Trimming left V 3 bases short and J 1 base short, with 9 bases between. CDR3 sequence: CASSLSRIQETQYF. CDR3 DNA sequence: TGTGCCAGCAGCTTGTCTCGTATCCAAGAGACCCAGTACTTC.

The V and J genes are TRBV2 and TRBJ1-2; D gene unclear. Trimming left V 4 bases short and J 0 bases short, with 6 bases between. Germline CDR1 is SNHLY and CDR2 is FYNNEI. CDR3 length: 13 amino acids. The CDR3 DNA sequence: TGTGCCAGCAGTGTAACAGCTAACTATGGCTACACCTTC. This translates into CASSVTANYGYTF.

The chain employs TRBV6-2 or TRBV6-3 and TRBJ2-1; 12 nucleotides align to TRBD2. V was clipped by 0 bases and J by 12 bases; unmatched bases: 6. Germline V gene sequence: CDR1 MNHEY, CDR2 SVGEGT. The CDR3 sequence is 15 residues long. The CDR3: CASSYSTGTSGRQFF. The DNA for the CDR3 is TGTGCCAGCAGTTACTCGACCGGGACTAGCGGGCGGCAGTTCTTC.

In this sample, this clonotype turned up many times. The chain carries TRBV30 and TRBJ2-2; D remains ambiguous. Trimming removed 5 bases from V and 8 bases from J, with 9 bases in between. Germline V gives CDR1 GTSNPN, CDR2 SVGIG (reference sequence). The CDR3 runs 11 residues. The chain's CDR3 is CAWETTGELFF. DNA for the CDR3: TGTGCCTGGGAAACTACAGGGGAGCTGTTTTTT.

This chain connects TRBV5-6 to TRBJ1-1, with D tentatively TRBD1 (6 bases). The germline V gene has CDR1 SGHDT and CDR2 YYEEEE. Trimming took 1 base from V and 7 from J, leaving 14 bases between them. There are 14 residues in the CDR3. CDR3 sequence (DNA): TGTGCCAGCAGCTTGTATGGGCCAGGGGTTGAAGCTTTCTTT. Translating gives CASSLYGPGVEAFF.

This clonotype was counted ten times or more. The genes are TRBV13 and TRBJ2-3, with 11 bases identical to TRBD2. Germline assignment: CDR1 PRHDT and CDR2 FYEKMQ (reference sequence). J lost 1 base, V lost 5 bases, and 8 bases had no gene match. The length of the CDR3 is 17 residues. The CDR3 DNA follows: TGTGCCAGCAGCGAGACTAGCGGGGCCGGGGGCACAGATACGCAGTATTTT. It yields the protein CASSETSGAGGTDTQYF.

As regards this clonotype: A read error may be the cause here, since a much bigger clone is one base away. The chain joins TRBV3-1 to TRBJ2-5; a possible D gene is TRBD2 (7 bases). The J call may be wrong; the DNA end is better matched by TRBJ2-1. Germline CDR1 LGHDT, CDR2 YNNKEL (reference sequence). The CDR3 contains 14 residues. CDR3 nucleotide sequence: TGTGCCAGCAGACTAGGGGGGGCAGCGGAGACCCAGTTCTTC. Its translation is CASRLGGAAETQFF.

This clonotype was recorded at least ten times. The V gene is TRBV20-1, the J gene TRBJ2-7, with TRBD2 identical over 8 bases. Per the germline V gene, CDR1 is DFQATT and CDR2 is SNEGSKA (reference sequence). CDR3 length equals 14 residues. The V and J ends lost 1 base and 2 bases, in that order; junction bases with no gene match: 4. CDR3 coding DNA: TGCAGTGCTAGAGTACCGGGAGGGCCCTACGAGCAGTACTTC. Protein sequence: CSARVPGGPYEQYF.

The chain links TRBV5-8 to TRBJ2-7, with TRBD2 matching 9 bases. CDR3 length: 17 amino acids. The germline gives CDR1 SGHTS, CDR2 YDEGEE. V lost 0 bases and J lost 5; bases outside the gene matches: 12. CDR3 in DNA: TGTGCCAGCAGCTTGGCCAGGGCTAGCGGGATGGACGACGAGCAGTACTTC. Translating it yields CASSLARASGMDDEQYF.

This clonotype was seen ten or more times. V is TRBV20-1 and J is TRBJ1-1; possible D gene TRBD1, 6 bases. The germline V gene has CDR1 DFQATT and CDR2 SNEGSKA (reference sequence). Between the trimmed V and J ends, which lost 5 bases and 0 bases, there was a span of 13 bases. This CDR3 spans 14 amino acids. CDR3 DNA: TGCAGTGCTCTCAAGACAGGCGTGAACACTGAAGCTTTCTTT. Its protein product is CSALKTGVNTEAFF.

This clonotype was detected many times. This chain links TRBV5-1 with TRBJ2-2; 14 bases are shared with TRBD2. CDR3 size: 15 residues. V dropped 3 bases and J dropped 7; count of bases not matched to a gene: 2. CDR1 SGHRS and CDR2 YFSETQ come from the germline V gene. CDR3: CASSSGLAGVGELFF. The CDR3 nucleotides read TGCGCCAGCAGCTCGGGACTAGCGGGAGTCGGGGAGCTGTTTTTT.